The sequence of this TCR beta chain was determined in a study of T cells in Graves' hyperthyroidism and ophthalmopathy. Study at large: At the time of initial diagnosis and before any treatment, peripheral blood was collected. Study-level results: In the blood, most expanded thyroid clonotypes above 0.001 appeared as well. The authors' 13 V-J model separated ophthalmopathy from stable hyperthyroidism.

This clonotype was seen many times. The antigen is undetermined. Trimming left V 0 bases short and J 12 bases short, with 9 bases between. Germline-derived CDR1 and CDR2 are LNHNV and YYDKDF (reference sequence). The CDR3 is 12 amino acids. Each 10 ml fresh peripheral blood draw supplied the PBMCs. RNA transcripts yielded amplified TCR beta CDR3 regions. A set of HTBI primers served as the primers for a first-round RT-PCR of the TCR CDR3. One entry per CDR3 protein results from TCRdb running MiXCR on the multiplex PCR reads. The repertoire holds about 380,000 distinct CDR3 sequences, with less than 15% as singletons.

J is TRBJ2-1 and V is TRBV15; D perhaps matches TRBD2 (5 bases). The clonotype originates from a man aged 25-40 years with Graves' hyperthyroidism that later progressed to Graves' ophthalmopathy. The sequenced sample was blood. The CDR3 spells CATSRDGLGQFF. CDR3 in DNA: TGTGCCACCAGCAGAGATGGACTTGGGCAGTTCTTC.